Listed below are T cell receptor beta chains from one sample, sequenced in a study of OX40 agonist ivuxolimab in advanced cancers. The repertoire was sequenced with immunoSEQ multiplex PCR; TCRdb's copy has only in-frame clones and lacks some. The sample lists about 76,000 clones; around 82% were seen once. Sequencing used CD4+ or CD8+ T cells sorted from blood, obtained in a trial of the OX40 agonist ivuxolimab. These receptors all come from an adult with an advanced solid tumor such as melanoma, head and neck, liver or kidney cancer. CDR3s include the opening cysteine and the closing phenylalanine or tryptophan. The D gene is left open where the match is weak. Rows may omit the clone size; those that give it use once, few, many or a size class.

cdr3_nt | cdr3_aa | clone_size | cdr3_length | j_call | d_call | v_call
TGTGCCAGCAGCCTTACACGTCCAGGGGGCAACTATGGCTACACCTTC | CASSLTRPGGNYGYTF | few | 16 | TRBJ1-2 | TRBD1 | TRBV27
TGCGCCAGCAGTGACTCGACAGCGTTCCTGAGCTACGAGCAGTACTTC | CASSDSTAFLSYEQYF | - | 16 | TRBJ2-7 | - | TRBV10-2
TGCGCCAGCAGCCCGGGACAGGGATCCTACGAGCAGTACTTC | CASSPGQGSYEQYF | - | 14 | TRBJ2-7 | TRBD1 | TRBV4-3
TGCGCCAGCAGCCGGACTGGGTTGAACACCGGGGAGCTGTTTTTT | CASSRTGLNTGELFF | - | 15 | TRBJ2-2 | - | TRBV4-1
TGTGCCAGCAGTGGCCGGGCTAGCGGGGACGTTGAGCAGTTCTTC | CASSGRASGDVEQFF | - | 15 | TRBJ2-1 | TRBD2 | TRBV2
TGCGCCAGCAGGGCTAGCGGGAGCACAGATACGCAGTATTTT | CASRASGSTDTQYF | - | 14 | TRBJ2-3 | TRBD2 | TRBV4-1
TGTGCCACCAAAAAAATCCCAACCTCACCCGAGCAGTACTTC | CATKKIPTSPEQYF | few | 14 | TRBJ2-7 | - | TRBV15
TGTGCCAGCAGCTCCCAAAGTAATCAGCCCCAGCATTTT | CASSSQSNQPQHF | medium-sized | 13 | TRBJ1-5 | - | TRBV7-2
TGTGCCATCAGGAGGACTAGCGGGAGGGCCGGAGATGAGCAGTACTTC | CAIRRTSGRAGDEQYF | - | 16 | TRBJ2-7 | TRBD2 | TRBV10-3
TGTGCCAGCAGCTTAGGCAGGTCCTACGAGCAGTACTTC | CASSLGRSYEQYF | - | 13 | TRBJ2-7 | - | TRBV7-2
TGTGCCAGCAGCTTAGTGCCAGCTTCCTACGAGCAGTACTTC | CASSLVPASYEQYF | - | 14 | TRBJ2-7 | - | TRBV7-9
TGCGCCAGCAGCGGAGGGACTAGACTCGAAGCGACCCAGTACTTC | CASSGGTRLEATQYF | - | 15 | TRBJ2-5 | TRBD2 | TRBV5-1
TGTGCCAGCAGGCGGCGAGGGCAAAGCAATCAGCCCCAGCATTTT | CASRRRGQSNQPQHF | - | 15 | TRBJ1-5 | - | TRBV2
TGTGCCAGCAGTTACTCACCGGGACAGGGGCTCCCTGAAGCTTTCTTT | CASSYSPGQGLPEAFF | - | 16 | TRBJ1-1 | TRBD1 | TRBV6-5
TGTGCCAGCAGTGTGGGAAATTCACCCCTCCACTTT | CASSVGNSPLHF | - | 12 | TRBJ1-6 | - | TRBV28
TGCGCCAGCAGCTTGGAGGGGGCCCGCAATCAGCCCCAGCATTTT | CASSLEGARNQPQHF | - | 15 | TRBJ1-5 | TRBD1 | TRBV5-1
TGTGCCAGTAGTATTGGTAATTCACCCCTCCACTTT | CASSIGNSPLHF | few | 12 | TRBJ1-6 | - | TRBV19
TGCGCCAGCAGCCAAGGACTAGCGGGAGGGCCAGAGACCCAGTACTTC | CASSQGLAGGPETQYF | - | 16 | TRBJ2-5 | TRBD2 | TRBV4-3
TGCGCCAGCAGCTTGGAGCCCTCCGGCCCCACCGGGGAGCTGTTTTTT | CASSLEPSGPTGELFF | - | 16 | TRBJ2-2 | - | TRBV5-1
TGTGCCAGCAGTTCGACAGGGAAATTTATCTACGAGCAGTACTTC | CASSSTGKFIYEQYF | - | 15 | TRBJ2-7 | TRBD1 | TRBV28
TGTGCCAGCATGCAGTATCAGGGGGGCACCGGGGAGCTGTTTTTT | CASMQYQGGTGELFF | - | 15 | TRBJ2-2 | - | TRBV2
TGCAGCGTTGAGGCTGAGAGCAATCAGCCCCAGCATTTT | CSVEAESNQPQHF | few | 13 | TRBJ1-5 | - | TRBV29-1
TGTGCCAGCAGTGAAGTCCACGTGAGCTCCTACGAGCAGTACTTC | CASSEVHVSSYEQYF | - | 15 | TRBJ2-7 | - | TRBV2
TGTGCCAGCAGCCTTGAGGGTGGTTCACCCCTCCACTTT | CASSLEGGSPLHF | - | 13 | TRBJ1-6 | - | TRBV7-3
TGCAGCGTTGCAGGGGGGCGCATGAACACTGAAGCTTTCTTT | CSVAGGRMNTEAFF | - | 14 | TRBJ1-1 | TRBD1 | TRBV29-1
TGTGCCAGCAGCGTTGGGACAGATGATTTCTATGGCTACACCTTC | CASSVGTDDFYGYTF | - | 15 | TRBJ1-2 | TRBD1 | TRBV9
TGTGCCAGCAGTTACGACAGGCAAGCAAGCGAAAAACTGTTTTTT | CASSYDRQASEKLFF | - | 15 | TRBJ1-4 | - | TRBV6-6
TGTGCCAGCAGCTTGGCAGGGGCCAACGTCCTGACTTTC | CASSLAGANVLTF | - | 13 | TRBJ2-6 | - | TRBV7-9
TGCAGTGCTAGCGACTCCAATGAGCAGTTCTTC | CSASDSNEQFF | - | 11 | TRBJ2-1 | - | TRBV20-1
TGTGCCAGCAGTCCTACTACCACGTTTTATAGCAATCAGCCCCAGCATTTT | CASSPTTTFYSNQPQHF | once | 17 | TRBJ1-5 | - | TRBV28
TGTGCCAGCAGCCGGACAGGGGAGCTTAGCAATCAGCCCCAGCATTTT | CASSRTGELSNQPQHF | - | 16 | TRBJ1-5 | TRBD1 | TRBV5-6
TGTGCCAGCAGCTTAGGCGGGGACACCGGGGAGCTGTTTTTT | CASSLGGDTGELFF | - | 14 | TRBJ2-2 | - | TRBV7-8
TGTGCCAGCAGCTGGTCCGGGACAGGCGACGATACGCAGTATTTT | CASSWSGTGDDTQYF | - | 15 | TRBJ2-3 | TRBD1 | TRBV7-2
TGTGCCAGCAGCTCGGGGACGGGAGTCTCCTACGAGCAGTACTTC | CASSSGTGVSYEQYF | - | 15 | TRBJ2-7 | - | TRBV7-2
TGTGCCAGCAGCTCACCCGGGACAGGGGGTTTCGAGCAGTACTTC | CASSSPGTGGFEQYF | few | 15 | TRBJ2-7 | TRBD1 | TRBV7-9
TGTGCCAGCAGTTTGTCAGGCGGAGCTGGCATTCAGTACTTC | CASSLSGGAGIQYF | - | 14 | TRBJ2-4 | - | TRBV25-1
TGCGCCAGCACGCCCGGGACAGGGATCGGCGAGCAGTACTTC | CASTPGTGIGEQYF | - | 14 | TRBJ2-7 | TRBD1 | TRBV5-1